This TCR beta chain derives from a study of OX40 agonist ivuxolimab in advanced cancers. The overall study: Approximately 41% of patients had received prior checkpoint inhibitor therapy.

On this clone itself: The antigen is not known.

Clones were sequenced by immunoSEQ multiplex PCR, and TCRdb holds only the in-frame ones, with some missing. The sample has 75,000 to 100,000 clones; under 95% are singletons. The CDR3 covers 15 residues. CDR1 and CDR2 (germline): SGHNT, YYREEE (reference sequence). Trimming took 4 bases from V and 1 from J, leaving 14 bases between them. General study results and limits: Normalized expansion of T-cell clones was also low for some nonresponders.

The receptor's source is an adult with an advanced solid tumor such as melanoma, head and neck, liver or kidney cancer. The specimen was CD4+ or CD8+ T cells sorted from blood, collected in a trial of the OX40 agonist ivuxolimab. The chain employs TRBV5-4 and TRBJ1-2; D remains ambiguous. The chain's CDR3 is CASSPGTTLNYGYTF. CDR3 nucleotides: TGTGCCAGCAGCCCGGGAACAACCCTTAACTATGGCTACACCTTC.